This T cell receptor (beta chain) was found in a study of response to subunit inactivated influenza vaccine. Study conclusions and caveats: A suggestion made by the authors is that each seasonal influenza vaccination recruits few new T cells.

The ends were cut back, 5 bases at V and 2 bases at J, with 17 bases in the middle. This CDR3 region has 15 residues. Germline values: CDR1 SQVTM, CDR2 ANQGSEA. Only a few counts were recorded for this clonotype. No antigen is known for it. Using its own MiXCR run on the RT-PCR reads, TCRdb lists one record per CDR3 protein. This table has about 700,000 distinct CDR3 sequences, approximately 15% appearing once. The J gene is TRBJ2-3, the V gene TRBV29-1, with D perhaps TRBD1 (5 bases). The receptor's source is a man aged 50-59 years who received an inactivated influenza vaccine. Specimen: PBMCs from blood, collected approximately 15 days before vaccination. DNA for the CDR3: TGCAGCGTTCGGGTTAGCAGGACAAACACAGATACGCAGTATTTT. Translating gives CSVRVSRTNTDTQYF.